The 31 T cell receptor beta chains below come from one sample, sequenced in a study of cytomegalovirus exposure and HLA in healthy donors. The protocol was immunoSEQ multiplex PCR, while the TCRdb copy is restricted to in-frame clones and leaves out a portion. The sample consists of about 190,000 clones, 84% of them appearing once. The sample taken for sequencing was PBMCs. These receptors were obtained from a man younger than 35 in good health and CMV-seropositive.

This rearrangement joins TRBV6-6 to TRBJ2-1; maybe TRBD2 (7 bases). V was pared by 0 bases and J by 5 bases, with 14 bases between. This CDR3 is 16 amino acids long. Germline V gene data show CDR1 as MNHNY and CDR2 as SVGAGI (reference sequence). The CDR3 sequence is CASSYSRGGGHNEQFF. CDR3 DNA: TGTGCCAGCAGTTACTCCAGGGGAGGGGGGCACAATGAGCAGTTCTTC.

The chain recombines TRBV5-4 with TRBJ2-2; D is perhaps TRBD2 (5 bases). V lost 4 bases and J lost 5, with 21 bases in between. This CDR3 has 17 residues. Looked up from germline, CDR1 is SGHNT and CDR2 is YYREEE (reference sequence). In DNA, the CDR3 is TGTGCCAGCAGCACTTCGGTAAGGTCCTCGGGAACCGGGGAGCTGTTTTTT. Translating gives CASSTSVRSSGTGELFF.

The genes are TRBV15 and TRBJ1-1, with 8 bases lining up with TRBD1. Germline V lookup: CDR1 LNHNV, CDR2 YYDKDF (reference sequence). The J segment lost 8 bases and the V segment lost 8 bases, leaving 7 bases of the junction unmatched. The CDR3 sequence is 12 residues long. The CDR3 sequence: CATRTGTREAFF. The CDR3 DNA reads TGTGCCACCCGGACAGGGACGCGAGAAGCTTTCTTT. Full variable domain (missing parts from reference TRBV15 and TRBJ1-1): DAMVIQNPRYQVTQFGKPVTLSCSQTLNHNVMYWYQQKSSQAPKLLFHYYDKDFNNEADTPDNFQSRRPNTSFCFLDIRSPGLGDTAMYLCATRTGTREAFFGQGTRLTVV.

The chain carries TRBV7-9 and TRBJ2-7; a possible D gene is TRBD1 (6 bases). This CDR3 spans 14 amino acids. Trimming left V 4 bases short and J 3 bases short, with 13 bases between. Germline V gene data show CDR1 as SEHNR and CDR2 as FQNEAQ (reference sequence). The chain's CDR3 is CASSSTGRGYEQYF. The CDR3 DNA reads as TGTGCCAGCAGCTCTACAGGGAGAGGCTACGAGCAGTACTTC.

This clone was seen a single time. The chain combines TRBV9 with TRBJ2-3; 13 nucleotides agree with TRBD2. The CDR3 length is 17 residues. CDR1 and CDR2 (germline): SGDLS, YYNGEE. V lost 3 bases to trimming and J lost 4 bases; unmatched junction nucleotides: 8. The CDR3 here is CASSALTSGRAPDTQYF. The CDR3 DNA is TGTGCCAGCAGCGCCCTAACTAGCGGGAGGGCCCCAGATACGCAGTATTTT.

The V call is TRBV30, the J call TRBJ2-3; 8 nucleotides agree with TRBD2. V was clipped by 0 bases and J by 2 bases; unmatched bases: 7. Germline V gene sequence: CDR1 GTSNPN, CDR2 SVGIG (reference sequence). The CDR3 has 16 residues. The CDR3 DNA sequence: TGTGCCTGGAGTGTAAGAGCGGGAGCATCCACAGATACGCAGTATTTT. This codes for CAWSVRAGASTDTQYF.

V is TRBV28 and J is TRBJ1-2; unclear D gene. V gave up 3 bases and J gave up 8 bases, with 7 bases separating them. The CDR3 has 11 amino acids. The V gene's germline CDR1 is MDHEN and CDR2 SYDVKM. The CDR3 sequence: CASSFVQGYTF. The CDR3, as DNA: TGTGCCAGCAGTTTTGTGCAGGGCTACACCTTC.

The chain uses TRBV5-1 and TRBJ2-7; 10 bases are a match to TRBD2. Germline trimming cut 0 bases from V and 5 bases from J; bases unmatched to any gene: 11. The length of the CDR3 is 17 residues. The germline CDR1 and CDR2 sequences are SGHRS and YFSETQ. The CDR3 nucleotides are TGCGCCAGCAGCTTGGGGAGGGCACTAGCGGGGATAAACGAGCAGTACTTC. Amino acids: CASSLGRALAGINEQYF.

This clone came up once. The chain joins TRBV2 to TRBJ2-3; 12 bases match TRBD1. This CDR3 is 19 amino acids long. J gave up 1 base and V 6 bases, and 14 bases lay outside the gene matches. CDR1 and CDR2 from the germline V gene are SNHLY and FYNNEI. As DNA, the CDR3 is TGTGCCAGCAGGGGACATCCGGGACAGGGGGCCGTCGGCACAGATACGCAGTATTTT. It encodes CASRGHPGQGAVGTDTQYF.

Concerning this clone: The DNA is left out, because the CDR3 cannot be placed on it with certainty; the CDR3 is given as TCRdb lists it. The chain combines TRBV7-2 with TRBJ2-2; TRBD2 is taken as the D call from the table, unchecked against the DNA. Both ends counted, the CDR3 spans 18 residues. CDR1 and CDR2 from the germline V gene are SGHTA and FQGNSA. The CDR3 loop reads CASSPRLAGGLRAGELFF.

This clone has just a few counts. The J gene is TRBJ2-2, the V gene TRBV29-1; maybe TRBD1 (5 bases). CDR3 length: 11 amino acids. Germline CDR1 is SQVTM and CDR2 is ANQGSEA. Trimming shortened V by 6 bases and J by 6 bases, and 8 bases separated the two germline ends. The DNA for the CDR3 is TGCAGCGTAGCAGGGCCCGGGGAGCTGTTTTTT. It codes for CSVAGPGELFF.

The chain links TRBV28 to TRBJ1-3; 10 nucleotides align to TRBD1. This CDR3 spans 17 amino acids. After removal of 4 bases from V and 2 bases from J, the junction contained 8 bases not matched to a gene. Looked up from germline, CDR1 is MDHEN and CDR2 is SYDVKM. The CDR3 protein is CASSSYLGQGAGNTIYF. CDR3 DNA: TGTGCCAGCAGTTCCTATCTAGGACAGGGGGCTGGAAACACCATATATTTT.

This clone was found once. The rearrangement links TRBV6-5 to TRBJ1-1, with D possibly TRBD1 on 5 matching bases. CDR1 and CDR2 (germline): MNHEY, SVGAGI. Trimming left V 2 bases short and J 1 base short, with 11 bases between. CDR3 length equals 15 residues. The CDR3, as DNA: TGTGCCAGCAGTTACCCTTCAACAGGGAACACTGAAGCTTTCTTT. This gives the protein CASSYPSTGNTEAFF.

This clone occurred a few times. This chain links TRBV19 with TRBJ2-7, with 7 bases lining up with TRBD1. CDR1 and CDR2 from the germline V gene are LNHDA and SQIVND (reference sequence). V lost 5 bases to trimming and J lost 5 bases; unmatched junction nucleotides: 9. There are 14 residues in the CDR3. The CDR3 DNA is TGTGCCAGTAGTCAGACAGGGACGGTCAACGAGCAGTACTTC. Translated: CASSQTGTVNEQYF.

The chain carries TRBV18 and TRBJ2-2; D call uncertain. Trimming stripped 0 bases from V and 4 bases from J, with 6 bases between. The germline CDR1 and CDR2 sequences are KGHSH and LQKENI. The length of the CDR3 is 14 residues. In DNA form, the CDR3 reads TGTGCCAGCTCACCACCTTCGGGCACCGGGGAGCTGTTTTTT. It translates to CASSPPSGTGELFF.

The chain couples TRBV30 to TRBJ1-1; no clear D. The CDR3 has 15 amino acids. CDR1 is GTSNPN, CDR2 SVGIG, per germline (reference sequence). With 0 bases removed from V and 0 bases from J, the gap between germline ends came to 11 bases. The CDR3 DNA reads TGTGCCTGGAGTGTACCCCGCGGGGTGAACACTGAAGCTTTCTTT. This encodes CAWSVPRGVNTEAFF. Based on the CDR3 plus reference TRBV30 and TRBJ1-1, the full variable domain is SQTIHQWPATLVQPVGSPLSLECTVEGTSNPNLYWYRQAAGRGLQLLFYSVGIGQISSEVPQNLSASRPQDRQFILSSKKLLLSDSGFYLCAWSVPRGVNTEAFFGQGTRLTVV.

The rearrangement uses TRBV6-1 and TRBJ2-6; D gene uncertain. Germline V gene sequence: CDR1 MNHNS, CDR2 SASEGT. Between the trimmed V and J ends, which lost 4 bases and 2 bases, there was a span of 12 bases. This CDR3 comprises 16 residues. The CDR3 DNA is TGTGCCAGCAGTGGCCCCCGGGTACCTGGGGCCAACGTCCTGACTTTC. This gives the protein CASSGPRVPGANVLTF.

The chain links TRBV7-6 to TRBJ2-2; 8 nucleotides align to TRBD1. The V gene's germline CDR1 is SGHVS and CDR2 FNYEAQ. The V segment lost 4 bases and the J segment 5 bases; nucleotides outside the gene matches: 3. The CDR3 contains 14 residues. The CDR3 DNA sequence: TGTGCCAGCAGCTCATACAGGGGGACCGGGGAGCTGTTTTTT. Protein: CASSSYRGTGELFF. The variable domain in full, with the rest retrieved from reference TRBV7-6 and TRBJ2-2, is GAGVSQSPRYKVTKRGQDVALRCDPISGHVSLYWYRQALGQGPEFLTYFNYEAQQDKSGLPNDRFSAERPEGSISTLTIQRTEQRDSAMYRCASSSYRGTGELFFGEGSRLTVL.

Regarding this clone: Within the sample, other DNA sequences also encode this same CDR3. The chain links TRBV18 to TRBJ1-2, with 8 bases identical to TRBD1. Trimming at V came to 3 bases and at J to 6 bases, leaving 3 bases not matched to a gene. CDR1 and CDR2 (germline): KGHSH, LQKENI. The length of the CDR3 is 13 residues. The CDR3 protein is CASSPSGGDGYTF. The CDR3 coding sequence is TGTGCCAGCTCACCGTCAGGGGGCGATGGCTACACCTTC. Supplemented by reference TRBV18 and TRBJ1-2, the full variable domain reads NAGVMQNPRHLVRRRGQEARLRCSPMKGHSHVYWYRQLPEEGLKFMVYLQKENIIDESGMPKERFSAEFPKEGPSILRIQQVVRGDSAAYFCASSPSGGDGYTFGSGTRLTVV.

This chain links TRBV30 with TRBJ2-5; TRBD1 matches 8 bases. Germline-derived CDR1 and CDR2 are GTSNPN and SVGIG (reference sequence). Germline trimming cut 6 bases from V and 2 bases from J; bases unmatched to any gene: 5. This CDR3 has 13 residues. CDR3 bases: TGTGCCTGTTACAGGGGGTGGCAAGAGACCCAGTACTTC. The encoded protein is CACYRGWQETQYF.

The chain uses TRBV6-1 and TRBJ2-7; 8 bases map to TRBD2. Germline V CDR1 and CDR2: MNHNS, SASEGT. V dropped 4 bases and J dropped 2; count of bases not matched to a gene: 7. The CDR3 runs to 15 residues. The CDR3 coding sequence is TGTGCCAGCAGTGCAGTAGCGGGACCTACCTACGAGCAGTACTTC. Translation gives CASSAVAGPTYEQYF.

The gene calls are TRBV4-3 and TRBJ1-3; 7 nucleotides agree with TRBD1. The CDR3 runs 15 residues. Germline CDR1 LGHNA, CDR2 YSLEER. The ends lost 3 bases at V and 2 bases at J; junction bases unmatched: 4. CDR3 in amino acids: CASSQLQGPGNTIYF. The CDR3 DNA follows: TGCGCCAGCAGCCAGCTACAGGGGCCTGGAAACACCATATATTTT.

The genes are TRBV4-1 and TRBJ2-2; TRBD1 aligns across 7 bases. This CDR3 spans 16 amino acids. The germline gives CDR1 MGHRA, CDR2 YSYEKL. Trimming took 1 base from V and 9 from J; bases not matched to a gene: 11. DNA for the CDR3: TGCGCCAGCAGCCAAGTAGGAATGGACAGGTACCGGGAGCTGTTTTTT. This codes for CASSQVGMDRYRELFF.

The rearrangement links TRBV10-1 to TRBJ2-7, with 7 bases lining up with TRBD1. Germline V gives CDR1 WNHNN, CDR2 SYGVQD (reference sequence). This CDR3 spans 15 amino acids. V gave up 8 bases and J gave up 4 bases; unmatched junction bases: 14. CDR3 in DNA: TGCGCCAGCCGCCTCGCCCGGGACAGAGGGTACGAGCAGTACTTC. Translating it yields CASRLARDRGYEQYF.

The J gene is TRBJ1-2, the V gene TRBV7-3; the D gene is possibly TRBD1 (5 bases). The CDR3 has 16 residues. Trimming shortened V by 0 bases and J by 4 bases, and 15 bases separated the two germline ends. Germline CDR1 SGHTA, CDR2 FQGTGA. The CDR3 DNA reads TGTGCCAGCAGCTTAACTGGGGCAGGGAAAAGCTATGGCTACACCTTC. It specifies CASSLTGAGKSYGYTF. Together with reference TRBV7-3 and TRBJ1-2, the CDR3 gives the full variable domain: GAGVSQTPSNKVTEKGKYVELRCDPISGHTALYWYRQSLGQGPEFLIYFQGTGAADDSGLPNDRFFAVRPEGSVSTLKIQRTERGDSAVYLCASSLTGAGKSYGYTFGSGTRLTVV.

The genes are TRBV19 and TRBJ1-2, with 7 bases that match TRBD1. CDR3 size: 14 residues. CDR1 and CDR2 (germline): LNHDA, SQIVND (reference sequence). With 0 bases clipped from V and 6 bases from J, the junction kept 4 bases outside the gene matches. CDR3 region: CASSIDEGADGYTF. The DNA of the CDR3 is TGTGCCAGTAGTATAGATGAGGGGGCGGATGGCTACACCTTC.

The V and J genes are TRBV19 and TRBJ2-5; 8 bases are shared with TRBD1. The CDR3 runs to 14 residues. CDR1 is LNHDA and CDR2 is SQIVND in the germline V gene (reference sequence). With 4 bases clipped from V and 5 bases from J, the junction kept 6 bases outside the gene matches. The CDR3 DNA follows: TGTGCCAGTAGTACAAGGACAGGGTTCGAGACCCAGTACTTC. This sequence encodes CASSTRTGFETQYF.

The genes are TRBV13 and TRBJ1-1; tentatively, D is TRBD1 (6 bases). The length of the CDR3 is 15 residues. CDR1 PRHDT and CDR2 FYEKMQ come from the germline V gene (reference sequence). Trimming removed 5 bases from V and 1 base from J, with 14 bases in between. CDR3 protein: CASSPSLQGNTEAFF. The CDR3 DNA reads as TGTGCCAGCAGCCCCTCCTTACAGGGGAACACTGAAGCTTTCTTT.

The rearrangement joins TRBV5-1 to TRBJ1-4, with D perhaps TRBD1 (5 bases). This CDR3 comprises 15 residues. V dropped 3 bases and J dropped 4 bases, with 13 bases sitting between them. Germline-derived CDR1 and CDR2 are SGHRS and YFSETQ. CDR3 bases: TGCGCCAGCAGCTCGGGACTGACTAATAATGAAAAACTGTTTTTT. Encoded protein: CASSSGLTNNEKLFF.

This sequence joins TRBV7-3 and TRBJ2-1; 9 nucleotides line up with TRBD1. The J segment lost 5 bases and the V segment lost 3 bases, leaving 2 bases of the junction unmatched. The CDR3 loop spans 14 amino acids. Germline values: CDR1 SGHTA, CDR2 FQGTGA. The CDR3 DNA sequence: TGTGCCAGCAGCTTCACAGGGGGCCACAATGAGCAGTTCTTC. This encodes CASSFTGGHNEQFF.

The table lists this clone with a few counts. One end of the junction is discordant with germline, which a read error may explain. The chain joins TRBV7-9 to TRBJ2-6; 9 positions match TRBD2. This CDR3 is built from 15 residues. Germline V gene data show CDR1 as SEHNR and CDR2 as FQNEAQ (reference sequence). CDR3 DNA sequence: TGTGCCAGCAGCGTAGCGGGAGTTGGGGCCAACGTCCTGACTTTC. Translation gives CASSVAGVGANVLTF.